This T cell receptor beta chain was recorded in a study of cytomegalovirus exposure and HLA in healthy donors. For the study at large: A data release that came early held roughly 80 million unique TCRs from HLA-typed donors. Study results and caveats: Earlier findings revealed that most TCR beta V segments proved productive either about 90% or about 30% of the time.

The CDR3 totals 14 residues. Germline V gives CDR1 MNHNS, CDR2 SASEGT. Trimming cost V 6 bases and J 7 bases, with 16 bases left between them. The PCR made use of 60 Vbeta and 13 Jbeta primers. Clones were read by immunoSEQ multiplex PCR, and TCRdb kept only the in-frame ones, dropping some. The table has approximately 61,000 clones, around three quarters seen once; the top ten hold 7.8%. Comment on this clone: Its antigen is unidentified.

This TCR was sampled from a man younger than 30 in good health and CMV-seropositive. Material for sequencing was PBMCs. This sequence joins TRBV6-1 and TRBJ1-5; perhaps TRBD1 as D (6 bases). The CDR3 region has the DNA TGTGCCAGCAGGGTCACAGGGAGCGGCCAGCCCCAGCATTTT. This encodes CASRVTGSGQPQHF.